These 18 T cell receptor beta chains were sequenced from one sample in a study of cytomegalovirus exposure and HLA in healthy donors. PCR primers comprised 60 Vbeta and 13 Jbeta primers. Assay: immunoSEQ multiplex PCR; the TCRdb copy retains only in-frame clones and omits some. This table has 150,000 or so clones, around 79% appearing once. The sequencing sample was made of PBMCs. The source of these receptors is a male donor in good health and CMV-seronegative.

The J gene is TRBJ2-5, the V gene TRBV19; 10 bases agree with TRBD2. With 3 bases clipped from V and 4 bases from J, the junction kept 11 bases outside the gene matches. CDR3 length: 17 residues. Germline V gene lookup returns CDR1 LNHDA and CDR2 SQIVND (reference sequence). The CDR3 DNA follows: TGTGCCAGTAGTATGCTAGGGGCCTTAGCGGGAGGAGAGACCCAGTACTTC. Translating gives CASSMLGALAGGETQYF.

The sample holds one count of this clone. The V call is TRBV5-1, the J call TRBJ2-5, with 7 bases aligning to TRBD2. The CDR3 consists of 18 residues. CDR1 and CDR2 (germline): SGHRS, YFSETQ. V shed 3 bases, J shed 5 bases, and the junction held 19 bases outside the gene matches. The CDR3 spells CASSYRPPRGVQLETQYF. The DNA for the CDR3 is TGCGCCAGCAGCTACCGTCCCCCACGGGGGGTCCAGTTGGAGACCCAGTACTTC.

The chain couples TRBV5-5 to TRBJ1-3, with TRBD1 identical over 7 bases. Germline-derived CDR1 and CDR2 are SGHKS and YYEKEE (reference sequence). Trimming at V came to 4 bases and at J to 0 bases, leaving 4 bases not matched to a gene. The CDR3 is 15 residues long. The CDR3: CASSRDSFSGNTIYF. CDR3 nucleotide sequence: TGTGCCAGCAGCCGGGACAGTTTCTCTGGAAACACCATATATTTT. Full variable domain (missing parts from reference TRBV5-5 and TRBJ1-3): DAGVTQSPTHLIKTRGQQVTLRCSPISGHKSVSWYQQVLGQGPQFIFQYYEKEERGRGNFPDRFSARQFPNYSSELNVNALLLGDSALYLCASSRDSFSGNTIYFGEGSWLTVV.

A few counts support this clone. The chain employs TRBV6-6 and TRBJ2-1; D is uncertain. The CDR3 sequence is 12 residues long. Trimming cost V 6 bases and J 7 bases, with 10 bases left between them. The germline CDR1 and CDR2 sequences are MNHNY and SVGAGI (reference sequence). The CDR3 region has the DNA TGTGCCAGCAGCCAGAAATCTAATGAGCAGTTCTTC. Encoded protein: CASSQKSNEQFF.

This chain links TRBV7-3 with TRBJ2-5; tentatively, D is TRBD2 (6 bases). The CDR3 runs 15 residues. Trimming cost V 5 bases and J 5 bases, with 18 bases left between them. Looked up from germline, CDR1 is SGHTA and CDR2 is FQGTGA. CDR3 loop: CASSNRDPRGETQYF. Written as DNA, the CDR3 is TGTGCCAGCAGCAACCGGGACCCCCGGGGGGAGACCCAGTACTTC. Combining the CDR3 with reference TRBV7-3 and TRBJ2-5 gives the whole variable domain GAGVSQTPSNKVTEKGKYVELRCDPISGHTALYWYRQSLGQGPEFLIYFQGTGAADDSGLPNDRFFAVRPEGSVSTLKIQRTERGDSAVYLCASSNRDPRGETQYFGPGTRLLVL.

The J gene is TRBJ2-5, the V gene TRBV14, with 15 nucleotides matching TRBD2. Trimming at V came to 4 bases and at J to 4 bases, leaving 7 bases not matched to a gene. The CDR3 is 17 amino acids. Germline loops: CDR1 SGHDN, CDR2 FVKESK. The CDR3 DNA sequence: TGTGCCAGCAGCCCTCTCCAGGGACTAGCGGGAGGAGAGACCCAGTACTTC. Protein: CASSPLQGLAGGETQYF.

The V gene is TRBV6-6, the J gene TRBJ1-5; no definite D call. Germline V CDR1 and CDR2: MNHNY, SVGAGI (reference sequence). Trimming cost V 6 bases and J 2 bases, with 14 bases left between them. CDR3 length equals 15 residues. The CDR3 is CASRIDNSGNQPQHF. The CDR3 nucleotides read TGTGCCAGCAGGATAGATAACTCGGGCAATCAGCCCCAGCATTTT.

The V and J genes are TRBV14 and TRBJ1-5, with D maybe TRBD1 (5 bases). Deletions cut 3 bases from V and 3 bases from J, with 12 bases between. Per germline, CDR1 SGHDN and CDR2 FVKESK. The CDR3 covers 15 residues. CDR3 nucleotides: TGTGCCAGCAGCCAGGGCCTAGGGGTCAATCAGCCCCAGCATTTT. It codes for CASSQGLGVNQPQHF.

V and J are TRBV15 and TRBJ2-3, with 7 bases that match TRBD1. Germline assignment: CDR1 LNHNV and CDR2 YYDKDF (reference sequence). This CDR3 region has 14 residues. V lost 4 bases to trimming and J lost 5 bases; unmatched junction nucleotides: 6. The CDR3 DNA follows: TGTGCCACCAGCAACCGCAGGGGGAGAGATACGCAGTATTTT. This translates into CATSNRRGRDTQYF.

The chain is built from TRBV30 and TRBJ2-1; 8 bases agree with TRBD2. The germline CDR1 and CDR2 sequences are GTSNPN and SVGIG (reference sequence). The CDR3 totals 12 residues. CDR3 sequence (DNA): TGTGCTTGGGAAGCGGGAGACAATGAGCAGTTCTTC. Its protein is CAWEAGDNEQFF.

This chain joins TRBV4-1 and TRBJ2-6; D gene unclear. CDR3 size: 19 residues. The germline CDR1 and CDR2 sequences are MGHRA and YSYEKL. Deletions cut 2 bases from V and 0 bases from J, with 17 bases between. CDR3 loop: CASSQIGLADISGANVLTF. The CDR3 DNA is TGCGCCAGCAGCCAAATCGGTCTGGCGGATATCTCTGGGGCCAACGTCCTGACTTTC.

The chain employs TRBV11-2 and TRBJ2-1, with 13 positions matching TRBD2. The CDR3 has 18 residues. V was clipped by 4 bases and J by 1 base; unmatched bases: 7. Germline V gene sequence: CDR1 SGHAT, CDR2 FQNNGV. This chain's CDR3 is CASSSRLAGGRSYNEQFF. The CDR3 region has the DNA TGTGCCAGCAGCTCCAGACTAGCGGGAGGTAGGTCCTACAATGAGCAGTTCTTC. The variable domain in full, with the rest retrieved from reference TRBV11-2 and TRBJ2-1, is EAGVAQSPRYKIIEKRQSVAFWCNPISGHATLYWYQQILGQGPKLLIQFQNNGVVDDSQLPKDRFSAERLKGVDSTLKIQPAKLEDSAVYLCASSSRLAGGRSYNEQFFGPGTRLTVL.

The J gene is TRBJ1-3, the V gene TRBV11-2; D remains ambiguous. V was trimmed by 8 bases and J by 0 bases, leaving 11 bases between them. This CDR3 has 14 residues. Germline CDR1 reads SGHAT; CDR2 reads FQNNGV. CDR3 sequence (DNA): TGTGCCAGCCTCGGGTTTAGCTCTGGAAACACCATATATTTT. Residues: CASLGFSSGNTIYF.

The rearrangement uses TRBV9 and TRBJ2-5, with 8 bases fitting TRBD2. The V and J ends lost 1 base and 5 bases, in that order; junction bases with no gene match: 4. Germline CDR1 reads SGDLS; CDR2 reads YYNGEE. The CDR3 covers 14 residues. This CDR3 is CASSVSGGWETQYF. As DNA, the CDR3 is TGTGCCAGCAGCGTAAGCGGGGGCTGGGAGACCCAGTACTTC.

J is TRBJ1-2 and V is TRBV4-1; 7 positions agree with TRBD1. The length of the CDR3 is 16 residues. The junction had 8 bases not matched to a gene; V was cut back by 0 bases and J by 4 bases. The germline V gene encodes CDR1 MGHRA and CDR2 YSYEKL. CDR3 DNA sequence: TGCGCCAGCAGCCAAGACGCTACAGGGGCCCGCTATGGCTACACCTTC. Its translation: CASSQDATGARYGYTF.

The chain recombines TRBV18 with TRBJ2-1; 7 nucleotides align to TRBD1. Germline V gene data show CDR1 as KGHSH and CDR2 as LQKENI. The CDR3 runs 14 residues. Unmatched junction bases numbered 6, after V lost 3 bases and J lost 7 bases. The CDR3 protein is CASSPRTGRNEQFF. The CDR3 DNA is TGTGCCAGCTCACCTAGGACAGGTCGGAATGAGCAGTTCTTC. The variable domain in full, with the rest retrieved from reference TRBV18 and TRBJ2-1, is NAGVMQNPRHLVRRRGQEARLRCSPMKGHSHVYWYRQLPEEGLKFMVYLQKENIIDESGMPKERFSAEFPKEGPSILRIQQVVRGDSAAYFCASSPRTGRNEQFFGPGTRLTVL.

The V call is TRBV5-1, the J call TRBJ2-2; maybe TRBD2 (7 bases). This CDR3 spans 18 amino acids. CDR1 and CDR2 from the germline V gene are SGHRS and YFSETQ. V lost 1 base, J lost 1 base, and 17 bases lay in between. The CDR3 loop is CASSLRRGGPENTGELFF. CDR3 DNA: TGCGCCAGCAGCTTGAGGAGGGGGGGCCCGGAGAACACCGGGGAGCTGTTTTTT.

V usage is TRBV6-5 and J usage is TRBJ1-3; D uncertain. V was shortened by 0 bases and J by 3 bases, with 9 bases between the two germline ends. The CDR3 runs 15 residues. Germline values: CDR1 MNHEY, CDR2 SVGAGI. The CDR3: CASSYSSTLGNTIYF. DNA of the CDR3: TGTGCCAGCAGTTACTCGAGCACTCTTGGAAACACCATATATTTT.